The T cell receptor (beta chain) described here comes from a study of blood T cell repertoires in COVID-19. V gave up 1 base and J gave up 5 bases, with 22 bases separating them. In germline, CDR1 is SGHRS, CDR2 YFSETQ. This CDR3 region has 17 residues. The study recruited people aged about 18 to 89 years across some 23 US areas. Here immunoSEQ multiplex PCR was the method, and the copy in TCRdb shows in-frame clones only, minus some. The sample lists a few hundred thousand clones; about 85% were seen once. The chain links TRBV5-1 to TRBJ2-7, with TRBD2 as a possible D gene (6 bases). Sequencing used PBMCs or T cells enriched from blood (not recorded which). The clonotype originates from a man aged 35-49 years who had recovered from COVID-19. This CDR3 reads CASSLNAGWDSLNEQYF. The DNA of the CDR3 is TGCGCCAGCAGCTTGAACGCGGGCTGGGACTCCCTCAACGAGCAGTACTTC.